This note documents a single TCR beta chain sequence. Some clones are missing from TCRdb's copy, which holds only in-frame ones; the method was immunoSEQ multiplex PCR. The sample consists of 70,000 to 95,000 clones, 65% to 85% of them appearing once. This sample was included in a study of T cell responses to AZD1222 COVID-19 vaccine. This CDR3 comprises 12 residues. J lost 9 bases, V lost 5 bases, and 4 bases had no gene match. Material: peripheral blood, obtained on day 0 of AZD1222 vaccination. The clonotype was recovered from an adult in good health. V usage is TRBV12-3 or TRBV12-4 and J usage is TRBJ2-1; 7 bases fit TRBD1. The CDR3 sequence is CASSQTGVEQFF. The CDR3 DNA follows: TGTGCCAGCAGTCAAACAGGGGTTGAGCAGTTCTTC.